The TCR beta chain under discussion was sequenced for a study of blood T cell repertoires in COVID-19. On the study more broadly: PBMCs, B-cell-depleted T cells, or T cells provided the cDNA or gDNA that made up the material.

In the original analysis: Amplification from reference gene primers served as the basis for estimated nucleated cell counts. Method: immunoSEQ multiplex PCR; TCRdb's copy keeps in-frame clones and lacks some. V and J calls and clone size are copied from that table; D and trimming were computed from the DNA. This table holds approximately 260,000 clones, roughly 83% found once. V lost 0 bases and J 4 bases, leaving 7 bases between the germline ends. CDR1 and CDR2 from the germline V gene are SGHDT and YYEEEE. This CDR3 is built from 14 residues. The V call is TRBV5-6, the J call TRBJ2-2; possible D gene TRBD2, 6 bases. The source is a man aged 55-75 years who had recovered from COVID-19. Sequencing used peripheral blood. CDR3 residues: CASSLVGGTGELFF. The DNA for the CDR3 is TGTGCCAGCAGCTTGGTGGGGGGCACCGGGGAGCTGTTTTTT.